This TCR beta chain was identified in a study of cytomegalovirus exposure and HLA in healthy donors. Broader study findings: Reports described diagnosis of cytomegalovirus status by the classifier as highly specific and sensitive.

Generated by immunoSEQ multiplex PCR, the TCRdb table keeps only in-frame clones and is missing some. This repertoire shows roughly 60,000 clones, roughly 94% found once; its top ten account for approximately 2.3%. V was cut by 1 base and J by 2 bases, with 23 bases left in between. Germline V gives CDR1 SEHNR, CDR2 FQNEAQ (reference sequence). CDR3 length: 19 amino acids. A remark on this clone: Its antigen is not identified.

The receptor's source is a young man in good health and CMV-seronegative. Sequenced material: PBMCs. The V and J genes are TRBV7-9 and TRBJ1-1, with a tentative D call TRBD1 (6 bases). This chain's CDR3 is CASSLGSGTTGRGNTEAFF. The CDR3 DNA follows: TGTGCCAGCAGCTTAGGGTCCGGGACAACGGGGAGGGGAAACACTGAAGCTTTCTTT.